Below, one T cell receptor (beta chain) is given with its context. The sample has other DNA sequences that encode this CDR3 too. Donors included only healthy HIV-negative adults lacking recent acute infections or vaccinations. Only in-frame clones appear in the TCRdb table, and some are missing; sequencing was by immunoSEQ multiplex PCR. This table holds roughly 2 million clones, approximately 94% found once. CDR1 is SNHLY, CDR2 FYNNEI, per germline. The V and J ends lost 7 bases and 4 bases respectively, with 11 bases between them. CDR3 size: 13 residues. The data originate from a study of shared clonotypes between healthy human individuals. Across the study: Two female and a few male donors aged 18 to 49 were enrolled.

V and J are TRBV2 and TRBJ2-1; possible D gene TRBD2, 6 bases. The material sequenced was naive CD4+ T cells sorted from blood. Subset described: CD45RA+ positively selected. This clonotype was obtained from a man aged 18 to 35 in good health. The CDR3 sequence: CASTGVGYNEQFF. The CDR3 DNA reads TGTGCCAGCACGGGAGTGGGATACAATGAGCAGTTCTTC.